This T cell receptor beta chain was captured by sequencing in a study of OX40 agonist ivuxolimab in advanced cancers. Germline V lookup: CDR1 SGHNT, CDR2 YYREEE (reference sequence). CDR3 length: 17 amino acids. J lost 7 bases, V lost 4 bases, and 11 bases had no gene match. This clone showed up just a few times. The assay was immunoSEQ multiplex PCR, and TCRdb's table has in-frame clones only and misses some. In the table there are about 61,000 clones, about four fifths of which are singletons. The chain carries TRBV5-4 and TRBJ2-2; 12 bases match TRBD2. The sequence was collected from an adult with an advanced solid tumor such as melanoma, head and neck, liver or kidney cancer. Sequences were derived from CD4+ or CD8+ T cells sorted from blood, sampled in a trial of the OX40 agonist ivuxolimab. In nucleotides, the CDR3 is TGTGCCAGCAGCAGCGGATCACTAGCGGGAGGCGTCGGGGAGCTGTTTTTT. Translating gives CASSSGSLAGGVGELFF.